The rows below give T cell receptor beta chains drawn from one sample of a study of shared clonotypes between healthy human individuals. The assay was immunoSEQ multiplex PCR, and TCRdb's table has in-frame clones only and misses some. The table shows about 520,000 clones, with more than 95% occurring only once. Material for sequencing was naive CD4+ T cells sorted from blood. Receptors originate from a woman aged 30 to 39 in good health. CDR3s include the opening cysteine and the closing phenylalanine or tryptophan. The D gene is left open where the match is weak. The size field is filled for only some rows; it gives once, few, many or a size class.

CDR3aa	CDR3nt	abundance	d_gene	v_gene	j_gene
CASSLAEQNTEAFF	TGTGCCAGCAGCTTAGCGGAGCAGAACACTGAAGCTTTCTTT	NA	NA	TRBV7-8	TRBJ1-1
CASRTNPDFGEQYF	TGTGCCAGCAGAACGAATCCGGACTTCGGTGAGCAGTACTTC	NA	NA	TRBV6-6	TRBJ2-7
CASSYSLTSTGELFF	TGTGCCAGCAGTTACTCCCTGACTAGCACCGGGGAGCTGTTTTTT	NA	NA	TRBV6-6	TRBJ2-2
CASSFQMVDTQYF	TGTGCCAGCAGTTTCCAAATGGTAGATACGCAGTATTTT	NA	NA	TRBV27	TRBJ2-3
CAISESSGTSYEQYF	TGTGCCATCAGTGAGTCTAGCGGGACGTCCTACGAGCAGTACTTC	once	TRBD2	TRBV10-3	TRBJ2-7
CASSRTGGMNTEAFF	TGCGCCAGCAGCCGTACAGGGGGCATGAACACTGAAGCTTTCTTT	NA	TRBD1	TRBV5-1	TRBJ1-1
CASSLEGGRASSYNEQFF	TGCGCCAGCAGCTTAGAAGGCGGGAGGGCCTCTTCCTACAATGAGCAGTTCTTC	NA	TRBD2	TRBV5-1	TRBJ2-1
CASSLLGQRRLTF	TGTGCCAGCAGCTTATTGGGACAGCGGCGGCTCACCTTC	few	TRBD1	TRBV7-9	TRBJ1-2
CASSLDIFYEQYF	TGCGCCAGCAGCCTTGACATCTTTTACGAGCAGTACTTC	NA	NA	TRBV5-1	TRBJ2-7
CASSRGPVTDTQYF	TGTGCCAGCTCACGGGGACCCGTCACAGATACGCAGTATTTT	NA	NA	TRBV18	TRBJ2-3
CASSSLSSGAPSYEQYF	TGTGCCAGCAGCTCGCTTTCTAGCGGGGCCCCCTCCTACGAGCAGTACTTC	once	TRBD2	TRBV7-2	TRBJ2-7
CASSQLSPGSVYEQYF	TGTGCCAGCAGCCAACTATCCCCCGGGTCCGTATACGAGCAGTACTTC	NA	NA	TRBV14	TRBJ2-7
CASSRGQSYEQYF	TGTGCCAGCAGCCGCGGACAGTCCTACGAGCAGTACTTC	NA	NA	TRBV6-6	TRBJ2-7
CASSPPEYTIYF	TGTGCCAGCAGCCCCCCGGAGTACACCATATATTTT	NA	NA	TRBV28	TRBJ1-3
CASNRLAGPYEQFF	TGTGCCAGCAATAGACTAGCGGGACCGTATGAGCAGTTCTTC	NA	TRBD2	TRBV6-6	TRBJ2-1
CASIGPGQGAGGNQPQHF	TGTGCCAGCATCGGACCGGGACAGGGGGCCGGTGGCAATCAGCCCCAGCATTTT	NA	TRBD1	TRBV28	TRBJ1-5
CASSEDRTYEQYF	TGTGCCAGCAGTGAAGACCGAACCTACGAGCAGTACTTC	NA	NA	TRBV6-1	TRBJ2-7
CASSFGLAGVTDTQYF	TGTGCCAGCAGCTTCGGACTAGCGGGAGTCACAGATACGCAGTATTTT	once	TRBD2	TRBV7-6	TRBJ2-3
CASSQGSGGNSYNEQFF	TGCGCCAGCAGCCAGGGTAGCGGGGGAAACTCCTACAATGAGCAGTTCTTC	NA	TRBD2	TRBV4-1	TRBJ2-1
CAGEGNYGYTF	TGTGCCGGGGAGGGTAACTATGGCTACACCTTC	few	NA	TRBV28	TRBJ1-2
CASSPFEGGNQPQHF	TGTGCCAGCTCACCCTTTGAGGGAGGGAATCAGCCCCAGCATTTT	few	NA	TRBV18	TRBJ1-5
CATREGGYEQYF	TGTGCCACGAGGGAGGGCGGCTACGAGCAGTACTTC	NA	TRBD2	TRBV28	TRBJ2-7
CASSLELAVLTYEQYF	TGCGCCAGCAGCTTGGAACTAGCGGTCTTAACCTACGAGCAGTACTTC	NA	TRBD2	TRBV5-1	TRBJ2-7
CASSTGLHGNTIYF	TGTGCCAGCAGCACCGGGCTTCATGGAAACACCATATATTTT	NA	NA	TRBV9	TRBJ1-3
CASSPRPCTEKLFF	TGCGCCAGCAGTCCGCGACCATGCACCGAAAAACTGTTTTTT	NA	NA	TRBV10-1	TRBJ1-4
CASSLGTGGNTIYF	TGCGCCAGCAGCCTTGGGACAGGTGGAAACACCATATATTTT	once	TRBD1	TRBV5-1	TRBJ1-3
CASSFGAGGPGNEQFF	TGTGCCAGCAGCTTTGGCGCGGGAGGGCCGGGCAATGAGCAGTTCTTC	NA	TRBD2	TRBV5-4	TRBJ2-1
CASSYRYRTYEQYF	TGTGCCAGCAGTTATCGGTACAGAACCTACGAGCAGTACTTC	NA	NA	TRBV6-5	TRBJ2-7
CASSFGPPHSNQPQHF	TGTGCCAGCAGCTTCGGGCCTCCACATAGCAATCAGCCCCAGCATTTT	NA	NA	TRBV5-4	TRBJ1-5
CASSPAADTSGNTIYF	TGTGCCAGCTCACCCGCGGCAGATACCTCTGGAAACACCATATATTTT	NA	NA	TRBV18	TRBJ1-3
CASSSVNPNVLTF	TGTGCCAGCAGCTCCGTTAATCCCAACGTCCTGACTTTC	NA	NA	TRBV7-8	TRBJ2-6